The 15 T cell receptor beta chains presented below share a single source sample, sequenced in a study of cytomegalovirus exposure and HLA in healthy donors. Produced via immunoSEQ multiplex PCR; TCRdb's table is partial and in-frame only. This table has approximately 100,000 clones, 90% to 95% appearing once. The source material was PBMCs. All receptors come from a woman aged 25 to 39 in good health and CMV-seropositive.

This clone was seen once. V and J are TRBV19 and TRBJ2-6; 7 positions agree with TRBD1. Germline V CDR1 and CDR2: LNHDA, SQIVND (reference sequence). The CDR3 runs 18 residues. The J segment lost 0 bases and the V segment lost 3 bases, leaving 8 bases of the junction unmatched. The CDR3 loop reads CASSIGTVTYSGANVLTF. The CDR3 region has the DNA TGTGCCAGTAGTATCGGGACAGTGACGTACTCTGGGGCCAACGTCCTGACTTTC. The entire variable domain, with the rest obtained from reference TRBV19 and TRBJ2-6, is as follows: DGGITQSPKYLFRKEGQNVTLSCEQNLNHDAMYWYRQDPGQGLRLIYYSQIVNDFQKGDIAEGYSVSREKKESFPLTVTSAQKNPTAFYLCASSIGTVTYSGANVLTFGAGSRLTVL.

This clone was found once. V and J are TRBV4-1 and TRBJ2-7, with 9 bases lining up with TRBD2. Trimming cost V 0 bases and J 4 bases; bases outside gene matches: 4. The CDR3 totals 15 residues. Germline V gene sequence: CDR1 MGHRA, CDR2 YSYEKL. The CDR3, as DNA: TGCGCCAGCAGCCAAGAAAGCGGGAGGCTATACGAGCAGTACTTC. Translation gives CASSQESGRLYEQYF.

The V call is TRBV9, the J call TRBJ2-5, with a tentative D call TRBD1 (7 bases). The V gene's germline CDR1 is SGDLS and CDR2 YYNGEE. The V end was cut by 0 bases, the J end by 5 bases, with 14 bases between. The CDR3 spans 15 residues. CDR3 in amino acids: CASSVEGGQFETQYF. DNA for the CDR3: TGTGCCAGCAGCGTAGAGGGGGGACAGTTCGAGACCCAGTACTTC.

The chain is built from TRBV14 and TRBJ2-1, with 11 bases lining up with TRBD2. CDR3 length: 15 residues. J lost 9 bases, V lost 4 bases, and 8 bases had no gene match. Germline CDR1 SGHDN, CDR2 FVKESK. For the CDR3, the DNA is TGTGCCAGCAGCCGATTAGCGGGAGGGCCCTCTGAGCAGTTCTTC. The encoded protein is CASSRLAGGPSEQFF.

This sequence joins TRBV6-5 and TRBJ1-2; the D is unclear. The CDR3 totals 12 residues. The germline gives CDR1 MNHEY, CDR2 SVGAGI. The V end was cut by 3 bases, the J end by 4 bases, with 6 bases between. This CDR3 is CASSYESYGYTF. The CDR3 region has the DNA TGTGCCAGCAGTTATGAGAGCTATGGCTACACCTTC.

V is TRBV29-1 and J is TRBJ1-1; tentative D call: TRBD1 (5 bases). This CDR3 contains 11 residues. The germline V gene encodes CDR1 SQVTM and CDR2 ANQGSEA. Trimming took off 0 bases at V and 9 bases at J, with 8 bases between the two ends. CDR3 sequence (DNA): TGCAGCGTTGAAGAAGGGGCACAAGCTTTCTTT. Amino acids: CSVEEGAQAFF.

V usage is TRBV28 and J usage is TRBJ2-7, with D maybe TRBD1 (6 bases). Trimming took 1 base from V and 5 from J, leaving 6 bases between them. Germline V CDR1 and CDR2: MDHEN, SYDVKM. The CDR3 contains 12 residues. The CDR3 is CASSLYRDEQYF. The CDR3 DNA reads TGTGCCAGCAGTTTATACAGGGACGAGCAGTACTTC.

The rearrangement joins TRBV7-2 to TRBJ1-1, with 9 positions matching TRBD1. CDR3 length: 13 amino acids. The ends lost 10 bases at V and 7 bases at J; junction bases unmatched: 10. Per germline, CDR1 SGHTA and CDR2 FQGNSA. CDR3 residues: CANRRTGAVEAFF. As DNA, the CDR3 is TGTGCCAACCGAAGGACAGGGGCAGTTGAAGCTTTCTTT.

This chain joins TRBV5-1 and TRBJ1-2; a weak D match, TRBD1 (5 bases). Germline V gives CDR1 SGHRS, CDR2 YFSETQ. The CDR3 spans 14 residues. V was trimmed by 0 bases and J by 7 bases, leaving 13 bases between them. The CDR3 region is CASSLDRGRGGYTF. The CDR3 region has the DNA TGCGCCAGCAGCTTGGACCGGGGGAGAGGTGGCTACACCTTC.

The chain has TRBV30 and TRBJ1-2, with D tentatively TRBD1 (6 bases). Germline CDR1 is GTSNPN and CDR2 is SVGIG (reference sequence). V was clipped by 5 bases and J by 4 bases, with 14 bases between them. This CDR3 is 13 amino acids long. The CDR3 here is CAWEVGGGYGYTF. The DNA for the CDR3 is TGTGCCTGGGAGGTTGGGGGCGGCTATGGCTACACCTTC.

This clone was seen a single time. V is TRBV7-2 and J is TRBJ2-7; 7 bases agree with TRBD1. Germline CDR1 reads SGHTA; CDR2 reads FQGNSA. This CDR3 spans 14 amino acids. V dropped 3 bases and J dropped 5; count of bases not matched to a gene: 7. CDR3 residues: CASSFGRGFNEQYF. The CDR3 DNA reads as TGTGCCAGCAGCTTCGGCAGGGGGTTTAACGAGCAGTACTTC. Looking up the rest from reference TRBV7-2 and TRBJ2-7 gives the full variable domain: GAGVSQSPSNKVTEKGKDVELRCDPISGHTALYWYRQSLGQGLEFLIYFQGNSAPDKSGLPSDRFSAERTGGSVSTLTIQRTQQEDSAVYLCASSFGRGFNEQYFGPGTRLTVT.

The chain employs TRBV6-5 and TRBJ1-1; D is undetermined. Germline CDR1 reads MNHEY; CDR2 reads SVGAGI. V was cut by 0 bases and J by 8 bases, with 10 bases left in between. The CDR3 loop spans 13 amino acids. CDR3 in amino acids: CASSYSHGLEAFF. CDR3 nucleotide sequence: TGTGCCAGCAGTTACTCTCACGGGTTGGAAGCTTTCTTT.

On this clone: Other nucleotide sequences from this sample produce the same CDR3. The rearrangement uses TRBV7-9 and TRBJ2-1; 9 bases map to TRBD2. The CDR3 has 17 residues. CDR1 is SEHNR and CDR2 is FQNEAQ in the germline V gene (reference sequence). Trimming at V came to 1 base and at J to 4 bases, leaving 8 bases not matched to a gene. The CDR3 region has the DNA TGTGCCAGCAGCTTAGGACTTAGCGGGAGAGAGTACAATGAGCAGTTCTTC. Encoded protein: CASSLGLSGREYNEQFF.

This clone was detected only once. The chain uses TRBV9 and TRBJ2-7; a possible D gene is TRBD1 (5 bases). V lost 3 bases to trimming and J lost 3 bases, with 10 bases between them. The CDR3 is made up of 13 amino acids. In germline, CDR1 is SGDLS, CDR2 YYNGEE. Here the CDR3 DNA reads TGTGCCAGCAGCGCTGTGACAGACTACGAGCAGTACTTC. This codes for CASSAVTDYEQYF.

V is TRBV21-1 and J is TRBJ2-3; TRBD1, the table's D call, was not compared with the DNA. TRBV21-1 is a listed pseudogene. CDR3 length equals 15 residues. CDR3 nucleotide sequence: TGTGCCAGCAGCAATGGCAGGAAGAGCACAGATACGCAGTATTTT. Translation: CASSNGRKSTDTQYF.